Sequencing of this TCR beta chain was carried out in a study of T-cell reconstitution after alpha-beta-depleted transplantation in children. TCRbeta library construction was performed incorporating unique molecular identifiers. TCRdb reprocessed the PCR reads with MiXCR, giving one entry per CDR3 protein. In the table there are 750,000 to 950,000 distinct CDR3 sequences, 15% to 20% of which are singletons. The V end was cut by 2 bases, the J end by 0 bases, with 13 bases between. The germline V gene encodes CDR1 SGHNT and CDR2 YYREEE (reference sequence). This CDR3 is 16 amino acids long. General study findings and limits: Fresh T-cell production supplied most of the T-cell counts and diversity seen one year after transplant. There were some patients whose high TCRbeta diversity at day 60 came from surviving recipient T cells and thymic progenitors. About two months after transplant, alpha-beta T cells reportedly came from several hundred expanded graft clones.

A word on this clonotype: Its antigen is undetermined.

The sequenced sample was PBMCs, mostly from graft donor cells, obtained 360 days after TCRalphabeta/CD19-depleted stem cell transplant. The chain combines TRBV5-4 with TRBJ2-3; TRBD1 is a possible D gene (6 bases). This TCR derives from a male patient younger than 18 who had a stem cell transplant for acute lymphoblastic leukemia, so the T cells may come from the graft donor. The CDR3 coding sequence is TGTGCCAGCAGCTTTCCGGGACACACGAGCACAGATACGCAGTATTTT. Residues: CASSFPGHTSTDTQYF.